The TCR beta chain described here comes from a study of cytomegalovirus exposure and HLA in healthy donors. The primer mix had 60 Vbeta and 13 Jbeta primers. Assay used: immunoSEQ multiplex PCR; TCRdb lists only in-frame clones, some missing. Of around 170,000 clones in the sample, almost 85% were seen once. CDR1 MDHEN and CDR2 SYDVKM come from the germline V gene. J gave up 3 bases and V 5 bases, and 7 bases lay outside the gene matches. CDR3 length: 15 amino acids. The V gene is TRBV28, the J gene TRBJ2-7, with 10 bases identical to TRBD1. The receptor comes from a woman in her fifties or sixties in good health and CMV-seronegative. The source material was PBMCs. The CDR3 bases are TGTGCCAGCAGTACTCTGACAGGGGGCATCTACGAGCAGTACTTC. This sequence encodes CASSTLTGGIYEQYF.